This TCR beta chain originates from a study of siplizumab effects on memory and regulatory T cells. Repertoires were generated with immunoSEQ multiplex PCR, while TCRdb's copy carries only in-frame clones and drops some. This sample yields 87,000 or so clones, of which 90% to 95% are seen a single time; roughly 0.3% belongs to the top ten. The germline V gene has CDR1 KGHSH and CDR2 LQKENI. Trimming pared 6 bases from V and 8 bases from J, leaving 23 bases between. This CDR3 contains 15 residues. The receptor comes from a human donor in good health. Sequencing used non-Treg CD4+ T cells sorted from blood. The genes are TRBV18 and TRBJ2-7, with TRBD2 as a possible D gene (5 bases). This CDR3 reads CASSLSQTGLTQQYF. The CDR3 DNA reads TGTGCCAGCTCTCTTTCCCAGACTGGACTTACGCAGCAGTACTTC.